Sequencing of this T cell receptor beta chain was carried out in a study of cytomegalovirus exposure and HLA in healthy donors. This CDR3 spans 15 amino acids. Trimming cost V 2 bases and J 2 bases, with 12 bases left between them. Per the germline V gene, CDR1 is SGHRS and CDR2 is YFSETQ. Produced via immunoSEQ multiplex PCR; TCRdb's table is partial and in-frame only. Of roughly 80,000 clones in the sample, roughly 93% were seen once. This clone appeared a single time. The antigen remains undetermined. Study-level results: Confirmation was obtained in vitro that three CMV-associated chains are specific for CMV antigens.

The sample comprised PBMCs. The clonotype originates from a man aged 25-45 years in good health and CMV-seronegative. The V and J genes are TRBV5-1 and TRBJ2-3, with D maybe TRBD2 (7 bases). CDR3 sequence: CASSLAGTLTDTQYF. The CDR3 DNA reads TGCGCCAGCAGCTTAGCGGGGACACTCACAGATACGCAGTATTTT.